The subject of this entry is one T cell receptor beta chain. The data are from a study of shared clonotypes between healthy human individuals. Study background: Donors were two women and three men aged 18 to 49.

The germline V gene has CDR1 LGHNA and CDR2 YSLEER. Trimming shortened V by 2 bases and J by 3 bases, and 16 bases separated the two germline ends. There are 17 residues in the CDR3. Genomic DNA (from each subset) was split evenly across several immunoSEQ plates. The method was immunoSEQ multiplex PCR; TCRdb's version includes in-frame clones alone and lacks a portion of them. The sample yields over a million clones, around 74% seen once. Sample: memory CD4+ T cells sorted from blood. Subset reported: CD45RA-negative fraction. This chain connects TRBV4-3 to TRBJ2-2; D may be TRBD1 (5 bases). The TCR comes from a man between 18 and 35 years old in good health. CDR3 loop: CASSQYSQGIDTGELFF. CDR3 coding DNA: TGCGCCAGCAGCCAATATTCGCAGGGTATAGACACCGGGGAGCTGTTTTTT.